This is a list of T cell receptor beta chains from one sample in a study of cytomegalovirus exposure and HLA in healthy donors. Profiling relied on immunoSEQ multiplex PCR, and the TCRdb table lists in-frame clones only, not all of them. The data show some 160,000 clones, over 75% seen once. What was sequenced was PBMCs. The receptor set was obtained from a woman aged 25-40 years in good health and CMV-seronegative. The CDR3 runs from the conserved cysteine through the conserved F or W. Fields, in order: clone size, V gene, J gene, D gene, CDR3 protein, CDR3 DNA. D genes are given only for firm matches. Clone size appears in some rows only: once, few, many, or a class for an expanded clone.

clone_size: .
v_call: TRBV27
j_call: TRBJ1-5
d_call: .
cdr3_aa: CASSGPGGGPGSNQPQHF
cdr3_nt: TGTGCCAGCAGTGGGCCGGGGGGCGGCCCAGGCAGCAATCAGCCCCAGCATTTT

clone_size: .
v_call: TRBV18
j_call: TRBJ1-6
d_call: .
cdr3_aa: CASSPGKSSYNSPLHF
cdr3_nt: TGTGCCAGCTCACCCGGGAAGAGCTCCTATAATTCACCCCTCCACTTT

clone_size: .
v_call: TRBV5-5
j_call: TRBJ2-5
d_call: .
cdr3_aa: CASSFGGETQYF
cdr3_nt: TGTGCCAGCAGTTTTGGAGGAGAGACCCAGTACTTC

clone_size: .
v_call: TRBV5-4
j_call: TRBJ1-1
d_call: .
cdr3_aa: CASSSPGGGGYTEAFF
cdr3_nt: TGTGCCAGCAGCTCACCGGGGGGGGGCGGGTACACTGAAGCTTTCTTT

clone_size: .
v_call: TRBV6-1
j_call: TRBJ2-7
d_call: TRBD1
cdr3_aa: CASKRTGSYEQYF
cdr3_nt: TGTGCCAGCAAAAGGACAGGGTCATACGAGCAGTACTTC

clone_size: once
v_call: TRBV11-2
j_call: TRBJ2-7
d_call: .
cdr3_aa: CASSSAGEQYF
cdr3_nt: TGTGCCAGCAGCTCGGCGGGCGAGCAGTACTTC

clone_size: .
v_call: TRBV6-1
j_call: TRBJ1-3
d_call: .
cdr3_aa: CASSELYSGNTIYF
cdr3_nt: TGTGCCAGCAGTGAATTGTACTCTGGAAACACCATATATTTT

clone_size: .
v_call: TRBV28
j_call: TRBJ1-2
d_call: .
cdr3_aa: CASSSYYMGAGDTNYGYTF
cdr3_nt: TGTGCCAGCAGTTCATACTATATGGGGGCCGGGGACACTAACTATGGCTACACCTTC

clone_size: .
v_call: TRBV5-1
j_call: TRBJ1-1
d_call: .
cdr3_aa: CASSFNSMNTEAFF
cdr3_nt: TGCGCCAGCAGCTTCAACAGCATGAACACTGAAGCTTTCTTT

clone_size: .
v_call: TRBV5-1
j_call: TRBJ2-1
d_call: .
cdr3_aa: CASSLALRDEQFF
cdr3_nt: TGCGCCAGCAGCTTGGCCCTACGGGATGAGCAGTTCTTC

clone_size: .
v_call: TRBV28
j_call: TRBJ1-5
d_call: .
cdr3_aa: CATDRTSNQPQHF
cdr3_nt: TGTGCCACCGACAGGACTAGCAATCAGCCCCAGCATTTT

clone_size: .
v_call: TRBV5-4
j_call: TRBJ2-1
d_call: TRBD1
cdr3_aa: CASSPPGTGSNEQFF
cdr3_nt: TGTGCCAGCAGCCCCCCAGGGACAGGGAGCAATGAGCAGTTCTTC

clone_size: .
v_call: TRBV7-9
j_call: TRBJ1-1
d_call: .
cdr3_aa: CASSLARNRVNTEAFF
cdr3_nt: TGTGCCAGCAGCTTAGCCCGAAACAGGGTGAACACTGAAGCTTTCTTT

clone_size: .
v_call: TRBV5-1
j_call: TRBJ2-1
d_call: .
cdr3_aa: CASSYGAEQFF
cdr3_nt: TGCGCCAGCAGCTACGGTGCCGAGCAGTTCTTC

clone_size: .
v_call: TRBV6-6
j_call: TRBJ2-7
d_call: TRBD2
cdr3_aa: CASSYSGTSGVYERYF
cdr3_nt: TGTGCCAGCAGTTACTCGGGGACTAGCGGGGTCTACGAGCGGTACTTC

clone_size: .
v_call: TRBV4-1
j_call: TRBJ1-6
d_call: .
cdr3_aa: CASSHVGAPYNSPLHF
cdr3_nt: TGCGCCAGCAGCCATGTGGGGGCACCCTATAATTCACCCCTCCACTTT

clone_size: once
v_call: TRBV6-1
j_call: TRBJ1-2
d_call: TRBD1
cdr3_aa: CASSATWDRGGSYGYTF
cdr3_nt: TGTGCCAGCAGTGCAACATGGGACAGGGGAGGTAGCTATGGCTACACCTTC

clone_size: .
v_call: TRBV7-9
j_call: TRBJ1-3
d_call: .
cdr3_aa: CASSPTVGSGNTIYF
cdr3_nt: TGTGCCAGCAGCCCAACAGTGGGCTCTGGAAACACCATATATTTT

clone_size: .
v_call: TRBV29-1
j_call: TRBJ2-3
d_call: .
cdr3_aa: CSAKPALGTDTQYF
cdr3_nt: TGCAGCGCGAAGCCAGCGTTGGGTACAGATACGCAGTATTTT

clone_size: once
v_call: TRBV7-8
j_call: TRBJ2-2
d_call: .
cdr3_aa: CASSLVWSTTGELFF
cdr3_nt: TGTGCCAGCAGCTTAGTTTGGAGCACCACCGGGGAGCTGTTTTTT

clone_size: .
v_call: TRBV18
j_call: TRBJ1-1
d_call: .
cdr3_aa: CASSFTRGNTEAFF
cdr3_nt: TGTGCCAGCTCATTCACAAGGGGTAACACTGAAGCTTTCTTT

clone_size: .
v_call: TRBV19
j_call: TRBJ2-6
d_call: .
cdr3_aa: CASSRELSSGANVLTF
cdr3_nt: TGTGCCAGTAGCAGGGAACTCTCCTCTGGGGCCAACGTCCTGACTTTC